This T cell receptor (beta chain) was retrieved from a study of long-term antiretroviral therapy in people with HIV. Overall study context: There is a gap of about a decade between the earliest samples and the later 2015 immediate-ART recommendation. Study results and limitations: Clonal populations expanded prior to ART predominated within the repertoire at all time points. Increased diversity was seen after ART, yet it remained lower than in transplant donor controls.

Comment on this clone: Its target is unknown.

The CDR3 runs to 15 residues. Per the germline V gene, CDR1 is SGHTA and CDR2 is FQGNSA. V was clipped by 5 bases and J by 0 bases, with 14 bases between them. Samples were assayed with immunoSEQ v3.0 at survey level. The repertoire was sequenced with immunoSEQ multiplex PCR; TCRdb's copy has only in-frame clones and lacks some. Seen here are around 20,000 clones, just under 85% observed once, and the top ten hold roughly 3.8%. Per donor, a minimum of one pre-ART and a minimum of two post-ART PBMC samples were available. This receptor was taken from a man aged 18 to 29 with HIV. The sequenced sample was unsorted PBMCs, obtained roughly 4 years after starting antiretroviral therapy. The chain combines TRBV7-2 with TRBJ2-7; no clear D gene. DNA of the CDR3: TGTGCCAGCAGCCCAAGTGGCGGTAGCTCCTACGAGCAGTACGTC. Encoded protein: CASSPSGGSSYEQYV.